The following is a T cell receptor beta chain sequence with its context. Once RNA had been extracted, it was reverse transcribed into cDNA to act as the sequencing template. The repertoire was sequenced with immunoSEQ multiplex PCR; TCRdb's copy has only in-frame clones and lacks some. This sample carries about 180,000 clones, 40% to 65% of them seen once, and the ten largest clones take roughly 10%. This record comes from a study of CD8+ T cells in alopecia areata. The treatment was: oral pan-JAK inhibitor, 5-10 mg twice daily. CDR3 size: 13 residues. Trimming left V 0 bases short and J 7 bases short, with 12 bases between. Germline V lookup: CDR1 GTSNPN, CDR2 SVGIG (reference sequence).

The sample here was CD8+ T cells sorted from blood, taken at week 24, from a patient treated with tofacitinib. This chain links TRBV30 with TRBJ1-1; D is ambiguous. The sequence came from a human donor with alopecia areata. Here the CDR3 DNA reads TGTGCCTGGAGTGTACATGGGGAAGATGAAGCTTTCTTT. It codes for CAWSVHGEDEAFF.